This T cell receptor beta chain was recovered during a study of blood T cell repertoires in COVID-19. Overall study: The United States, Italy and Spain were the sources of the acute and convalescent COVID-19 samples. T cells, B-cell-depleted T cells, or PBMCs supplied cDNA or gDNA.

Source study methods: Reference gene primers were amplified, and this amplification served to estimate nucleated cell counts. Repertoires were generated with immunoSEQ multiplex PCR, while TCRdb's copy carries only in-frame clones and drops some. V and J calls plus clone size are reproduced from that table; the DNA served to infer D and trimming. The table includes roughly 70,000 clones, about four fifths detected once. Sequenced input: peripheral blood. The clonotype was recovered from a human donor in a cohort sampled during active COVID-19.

CDR3 in amino acids: CASSPDSGGETQYF. The CDR3 nucleotides are TGTGCCAGCAGTCCGGACTCGGGGGGAGAGACCCAGTACTTC. V and J are TRBV6-5 and TRBJ2-5; 7 bases agree with TRBD2. V lost 5 bases and J lost 4; bases outside the gene matches: 7. Germline assignment: CDR1 MNHEY and CDR2 SVGAGI. The CDR3 runs 14 residues.